This TCR beta chain is from a study of early stage breast cancer tumors. About the study: About 70% of the 16 invasive tumors were ER+, PR+ and HER2-.

Data came from immunoSEQ multiplex PCR; TCRdb stores just in-frame clones and leaves some out. The sample has some 29,000 clones, about 83% seen once. Concerning this clone itself: Its specificity is not known.

Study conclusions and caveats: In about 90% of the 16 patients, blood comparison separated tumor from normal breast.

The germline V gene encodes CDR1 SQVTM and CDR2 ANQGSEA. This CDR3 is 14 amino acids long. Trimming removed 1 base at V and 3 bases at J, with 10 bases between. The receptor was isolated from a person aged 45 to 59 with breast cancer. Sequenced: blood. The chain recombines TRBV29-1 with TRBJ2-1; no definite D call. CDR3 nucleotides: TGCAGCGTTGAAGCGACATTGGGCTACAATGAGCAGTTCTTC. Translated: CSVEATLGYNEQFF.